This T cell receptor beta chain stems from a study of human T cells and chemical hapten exposure. Study summary: Scalp application of diphenylcyclopropenone was performed weekly in patients across the entire roughly 26-week study. Alopecia areata, totalis and universalis patients, mostly female, were included.

This clonotype has ten or more counts. Its antigen is still unknown. Points from the study as a whole: The study found expanded TCRs formed significantly more large CDR3 similarity clusters than controls. With regard to DPC sensitization, TCRs above 1 in 1000 frequency did not change.

Time point given: patch test 1, 2 weeks after DPC sensitization. Treatment reported: therapeutic diphenylcyclopropenone sensitization with weekly scalp DPC. One entry per CDR3 protein, called by TCRdb with MiXCR from the RACE reads. The table has about 340,000 distinct CDR3 sequences, approximately 6.9% seen once. The CDR3 has 12 residues. Trimming at V came to 6 bases and at J to 5 bases, leaving 2 bases not matched to a gene. CDR1 and CDR2 from the germline V gene are MNHEY and SVGEGT. The chain is built from TRBV6-2 or TRBV6-3 and TRBJ2-7; 9 bases agree with TRBD1. The TCR comes from a woman aged 18-29 years with alopecia areata. Some clones in this sample may be carry-over from other donors' samples. The sequenced sample was whole blood, obtained in connection with sensitization to the hapten diphenylcyclopropenone (DPC). The CDR3 region is CASRGQGDEQYF. CDR3 DNA sequence: TGTGCCAGCAGGGGACAGGGTGACGAGCAGTACTTC.